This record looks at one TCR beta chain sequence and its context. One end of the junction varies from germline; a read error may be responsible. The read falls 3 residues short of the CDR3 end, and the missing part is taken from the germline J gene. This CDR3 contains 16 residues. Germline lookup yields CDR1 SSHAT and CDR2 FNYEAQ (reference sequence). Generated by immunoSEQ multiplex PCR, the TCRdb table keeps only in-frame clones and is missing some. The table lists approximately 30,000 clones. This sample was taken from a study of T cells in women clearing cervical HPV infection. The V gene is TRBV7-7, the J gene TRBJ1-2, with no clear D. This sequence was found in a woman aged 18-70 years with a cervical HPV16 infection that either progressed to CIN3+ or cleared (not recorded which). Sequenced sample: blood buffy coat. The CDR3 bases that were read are TGTGCTAGCAGCTTACCCAAGCGGGAGGGCACAGATACC. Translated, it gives CASSLPKREGTDT. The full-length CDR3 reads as CASSLPKREGTDTYTF.